The 21 T cell receptor beta chains listed next were all sequenced from one sample in a study of post-analysis software for immune sequencing data. No antigens are known for them. Sequencing libraries made from TCR beta cDNA carried unique molecular identifiers. TCRdb processed the PCR reads anew with MiXCR; each CDR3 protein has one entry. The table records 450,000 to 650,000 distinct CDR3 sequences, roughly two fifths of them present only once. Overall study results and limits: TRBV5-6, TRBV5-1 and TRBV20-1 were among roughly five TRBV segments more frequent in patients than controls.

The sequencing input was blood. The origin of the receptors is a girl aged 5-17 years with multiple sclerosis.

V and J are TRBV24-1 and TRBJ2-7, with 8 bases matching TRBD2. With the DNA end fitting TRBJ2-5 better, the J assignment may be wrong. The CDR3 loop spans 14 amino acids. Germline V CDR1 and CDR2: KGHDR, SFDVKD. The CDR3 region has the DNA TGTGCCACCAGTGCCGGACTAGCCGTGGAGACCCAGTACTTC. Translating gives CATSAGLAVETQYF.

V gene TRBV7-6 combines with J gene TRBJ1-5; 8 positions match TRBD1. This CDR3 is 16 amino acids long. After removal of 5 bases from V and 7 bases from J, the junction contained 13 bases not matched to a gene. The germline V gene has CDR1 SGHVS and CDR2 FNYEAQ. CDR3 residues: CASSRDRRIIGQPQHF. CDR3 DNA: TGTGCCAGCAGCCGGGACAGGAGGATAATAGGGCAGCCCCAGCATTTT.

This chain links TRBV29-1 with TRBJ2-1; 11 bases fit TRBD2. Germline CDR1 SQVTM, CDR2 ANQGSEA. The CDR3 contains 17 residues. Unmatched junction bases numbered 10, after V lost 0 bases and J lost 6 bases. The CDR3 nucleotides are TGCAGCGTTGAAGATCGAATACTAGCGGGAGTATCCAATGAGCAGTTCTTC. This gives the protein CSVEDRILAGVSNEQFF.

This clonotype was seen only once. V gene TRBV7-3 combines with J gene TRBJ1-1; TRBD1 matches 8 bases. CDR1 is SGHTA, CDR2 FQGTGA, per germline. The V and J ends lost 3 bases and 2 bases, in that order; junction bases with no gene match: 5. The CDR3 contains 15 residues. CDR3 sequence reads: CASSLDRATNTEAFF. CDR3 sequence (DNA): TGTGCCAGCAGCTTGGACAGGGCGACTAACACTGAAGCTTTCTTT.

Written as DNA, the CDR3 is TGTGCCAGCAGCTGGAACACAGGGCCCTACGAGCAGTACTTC. Encoded protein: CASSWNTGPYEQYF. This sequence joins TRBV7-8 and TRBJ2-7; tentative D call: TRBD1 (6 bases). Trimming removed 4 bases at V and 2 bases at J, with 12 bases between. The germline V gene encodes CDR1 SGHVS and CDR2 FQNEAQ. The CDR3 spans 14 residues.

This clonotype was seen only a few times. The chain recombines TRBV7-9 with TRBJ2-3; a weak D match, TRBD1 (6 bases). The CDR3 loop spans 15 amino acids. Germline CDR1 and CDR2: SEHNR and FQNEAQ (reference sequence). Trimming removed 3 bases at V and 6 bases at J, with 16 bases between. CDR3 bases: TGTGCCAGCAGCTTCAGGGACACCAACGAGGATACGCAGTATTTT. Protein product: CASSFRDTNEDTQYF.

This clonotype appeared a few times. The chain is built from TRBV29-1 and TRBJ2-3; D is uncertain. V lost 4 bases and J lost 2, with 7 bases in between. The CDR3 loop spans 12 amino acids. Looked up from germline, CDR1 is SQVTM and CDR2 is ANQGSEA. The CDR3, as DNA: TGCAGCGTTGGAACCCCCACAGATACGCAGTATTTT. It codes for CSVGTPTDTQYF.

The chain uses TRBV5-5 and TRBJ2-1; possibly TRBD2 for D (6 bases). With 6 bases removed from V and 4 bases from J, the gap between germline ends came to 14 bases. The CDR3 covers 14 residues. Germline CDR1 SGHKS, CDR2 YYEKEE (reference sequence). CDR3 in DNA: TGTGCCAGCATCCTCGGGGACTTTTACAATGAGCAGTTCTTC. Amino acid sequence: CASILGDFYNEQFF.

This clonotype was seen a few times. The chain recombines TRBV9 with TRBJ2-7; 10 bases match TRBD1. This CDR3 is built from 14 residues. The V gene's germline CDR1 is SGDLS and CDR2 YYNGEE. The V gene end was trimmed by 3 bases and the J gene end by 6 bases; junction bases not matched to a gene: 6. In DNA form, the CDR3 reads TGTGCCAGCAGCGACCCGGGACAGGGGAGCGAGCAGTACTTC. Residues: CASSDPGQGSEQYF.

This chain joins TRBV7-2 and TRBJ1-2; TRBD1 aligns across 7 bases. This CDR3 has 15 residues. With V trimmed by 2 bases and J by 3 bases, 6 bases remained unmatched. Germline V gene data show CDR1 as SGHTA and CDR2 as FQGNSA. In DNA form, the CDR3 reads TGTGCCAGCAGCTTATCGACAGGGCCTGACTATGGCTACACCTTC. As protein: CASSLSTGPDYGYTF.

The chain uses TRBV6-5 and TRBJ2-3; D possibly corresponds to TRBD2 (5 bases). CDR3 size: 15 residues. Looked up from germline, CDR1 is MNHEY and CDR2 is SVGAGI. V was clipped by 2 bases and J by 5 bases, with 14 bases between them. In DNA form, the CDR3 reads TGTGCCAGCAGTTACGGAGCGGCTTTCGTAGATACGCAGTATTTT. Protein sequence: CASSYGAAFVDTQYF.

The rearrangement links TRBV12-3 or TRBV12-4 to TRBJ1-6; D remains unclear. This CDR3 is built from 15 residues. Trimming pared 5 bases from V and 9 bases from J, leaving 17 bases between. CDR3 coding DNA: TGTGCCAGCAGTCCCCGCCTGGCGTTGACTTCACCCCTCCACTTT. Protein: CASSPRLALTSPLHF.

The chain joins TRBV6-4 to TRBJ2-5, with TRBD1 matching 8 bases. The germline gives CDR1 MRHNA, CDR2 SNTAGT. Trimming cost V 4 bases and J 4 bases; bases outside gene matches: 2. CDR3 length equals 13 residues. CDR3 region: CASSGGTGETQYF. CDR3 DNA: TGTGCCAGCAGTGGAGGGACAGGAGAGACCCAGTACTTC.

This clonotype has only a few counts. This rearrangement joins TRBV5-1 to TRBJ2-1; the match to TRBD2 covers 11 bases. Germline lookup yields CDR1 SGHRS and CDR2 YFSETQ. J was trimmed by 4 bases and V by 3 bases; bases with no gene match: 6. The CDR3 length is 16 residues. DNA of the CDR3: TGCGCCAGCAGCTCGTCCCCTAGCGGGGGGTACAATGAGCAGTTCTTC. Amino acids: CASSSSPSGGYNEQFF.

This chain connects TRBV20-1 to TRBJ2-5, with D possibly TRBD2 on 5 matching bases. The CDR3 loop spans 15 amino acids. Looked up from germline, CDR1 is DFQATT and CDR2 is SNEGSKA (reference sequence). V was cut by 5 bases and J by 6 bases, with 22 bases left in between. CDR3 residues: CSAEGPRVRQKTQYF. The CDR3 bases are TGCAGTGCTGAGGGTCCGCGGGTTAGGCAAAAGACCCAGTACTTC.

The chain's CDR3 is CASSQDQEGSETQYF. The CDR3, as DNA: TGTGCCAGCAGCCAAGACCAGGAGGGGTCGGAGACCCAGTACTTC. The chain uses TRBV14 and TRBJ2-5; possible D gene TRBD2, 6 bases. Germline loops: CDR1 SGHDN, CDR2 FVKESK. The CDR3 has 15 residues. Trimming removed 0 bases at V and 5 bases at J, with 13 bases between. Filled out from reference TRBV14 and TRBJ2-5, the complete variable domain reads EAGVTQFPSHSVIEKGQTVTLRCDPISGHDNLYWYRRVMGKEIKFLLHFVKESKQDESGMPNNRFLAERTGGTYSTLKVQPAELEDSGVYFCASSQDQEGSETQYFGPGTRLLVL.

The chain joins TRBV29-1 to TRBJ2-1; D unclear. CDR1 is SQVTM, CDR2 ANQGSEA, per germline. V lost 8 bases and J 3 bases, leaving 17 bases between the germline ends. The CDR3 consists of 14 residues. The DNA of the CDR3 is TGCAGCACCTCGATCCTACGCGGCTACAATGAGCAGTTCTTC. Its protein product is CSTSILRGYNEQFF.

The chain joins TRBV2 to TRBJ2-5, with TRBD1 as a possible D gene (6 bases). Trimming left V 10 bases short and J 4 bases short, with 13 bases between. The CDR3 is made up of 12 amino acids. Germline values: CDR1 SNHLY, CDR2 FYNNEI. The DNA for the CDR3 is TGTGCCACCAAAACAGGGCGAGAGACCCAGTACTTC. Translating gives CATKTGRETQYF.

V usage is TRBV24-1 and J usage is TRBJ2-2, with D hard to call. The CDR3 consists of 14 residues. Deletions cut 7 bases from V and 0 bases from J, with 8 bases between. Germline-derived CDR1 and CDR2 are KGHDR and SFDVKD. In nucleotides, the CDR3 is TGTGCCACCAGAAGCGTAGCGAACACCGGGGAGCTGTTTTTT. Translation: CATRSVANTGELFF.

The chain couples TRBV5-1 to TRBJ2-3; 8 nucleotides line up with TRBD2. Germline CDR1 SGHRS, CDR2 YFSETQ. The CDR3 is 15 amino acids. J was trimmed by 5 bases and V by 4 bases; bases with no gene match: 9. The CDR3 loop reads CASSDAVGGGDTQYF. The CDR3 DNA reads TGCGCCAGCAGCGATGCGGTCGGGGGGGGAGATACGCAGTATTTT.

The chain combines TRBV5-6 with TRBJ2-7, with 7 nucleotides matching TRBD2. The CDR3 covers 15 residues. The junction had 5 bases not matched to a gene; V was cut back by 0 bases and J by 2 bases. Germline CDR1 reads SGHDT; CDR2 reads YYEEEE. Written as DNA, the CDR3 is TGTGCCAGCAGCTTGGCCCCAGCGGGAACCTACGAGCAGTACTTC. Translated, it gives CASSLAPAGTYEQYF.